The 21 T cell receptor beta chains in this list originate from one sample, sequenced in a study of blood T cell repertoires in COVID-19. Assay: immunoSEQ multiplex PCR; the TCRdb copy retains only in-frame clones and omits some. Of under 250,000 clones in the sample, 85% to 90% are singletons; the top ten hold more than 1.2%. Sequenced material: peripheral blood. Receptor source: a man at least 80 years old with acute or convalescent COVID-19.

This sequence joins TRBV27 and TRBJ2-5; D is possibly TRBD1 (6 bases). This CDR3 has 15 amino acids. From germline, CDR1 is MNHEY and CDR2 SMNVEV (reference sequence). Between the trimmed V and J ends, which lost 5 bases and 2 bases, there was a span of 15 bases. The CDR3 sequence is CASSPGWGQQETQYF. CDR3 nucleotide sequence: TGTGCCAGCAGTCCCGGTTGGGGGCAGCAAGAGACCCAGTACTTC.

J is TRBJ2-3 and V is TRBV7-9; 9 positions match TRBD2. This CDR3 has 17 residues. Germline V gene data show CDR1 as SEHNR and CDR2 as FQNEAQ (reference sequence). V gave up 4 bases and J gave up 3 bases; unmatched junction bases: 11. The CDR3, as DNA: TGTGCCAGCAGCTCCCTAGCGGGAACCTATGCGACAGATACGCAGTATTTT. Translated: CASSSLAGTYATDTQYF.

This clone has a single count. The V call is TRBV7-2, the J call TRBJ2-1; D unclear. The CDR3 has 11 residues. Trimming shortened V by 10 bases and J by 4 bases, and 8 bases separated the two germline ends. CDR1 SGHTA and CDR2 FQGNSA come from the germline V gene. CDR3 amino acids: CAIQLYNEQFF. In DNA, the CDR3 is TGTGCCATCCAACTGTACAATGAGCAGTTCTTC.

CDR3 residues: CASSPTSGSVQQYF. CDR3 sequence (DNA): TGTGCCAGCAGCCCGACTAGCGGGAGCGTGCAGCAGTACTTC. The chain joins TRBV7-3 to TRBJ2-7, with 12 bases identical to TRBD2. J gave up 8 bases and V 5 bases, and 7 bases lay outside the gene matches. This CDR3 contains 14 residues. Germline V gene data show CDR1 as SGHTA and CDR2 as FQGTGA. The full variable domain, in which reference TRBV7-3 and TRBJ2-7 provide the parts outside the CDR3, is GAGVSQTPSNKVTEKGKYVELRCDPISGHTALYWYRQSLGQGPEFLIYFQGTGAADDSGLPNDRFFAVRPEGSVSTLKIQRTERGDSAVYLCASSPTSGSVQQYFGPGTRLTVT.

The chain couples TRBV5-1 to TRBJ2-7, with 9 bases lining up with TRBD2. Germline loops: CDR1 SGHRS, CDR2 YFSETQ. This CDR3 comprises 18 residues. Germline trimming cut 1 base from V and 0 bases from J; bases unmatched to any gene: 11. The CDR3 loop reads CASSLNTAGGPLSYEQYF. The CDR3 DNA reads as TGCGCCAGCAGCTTGAATACGGCGGGGGGGCCCCTCTCCTACGAGCAGTACTTC.

The chain has TRBV5-5 and TRBJ1-1; tentatively, D is TRBD1 (5 bases). CDR1 is SGHKS and CDR2 is YYEKEE in the germline V gene (reference sequence). Deletions cut 1 base from V and 1 base from J, with 11 bases between. This CDR3 has 15 amino acids. CDR3 in DNA: TGTGCCAGCAGCTTGACTGGGGCAGGGAACACTGAAGCTTTCTTT. This codes for CASSLTGAGNTEAFF.

The genes are TRBV7-9 and TRBJ1-1; perhaps TRBD1 as D (6 bases). Deletions cut 4 bases from V and 8 bases from J, with 8 bases between. The V gene's germline CDR1 is SEHNR and CDR2 FQNEAQ (reference sequence). The CDR3 loop spans 11 amino acids. CDR3 region: CASSSRGEAFF. The CDR3 region has the DNA TGTGCCAGCAGCTCTAGGGGGGAAGCTTTCTTT. Based on the CDR3 plus reference TRBV7-9 and TRBJ1-1, the full variable domain is DTGVSQNPRHKITKRGQNVTFRCDPISEHNRLYWYRQTLGQGPEFLTYFQNEAQLEKSRLLSDRFSAERPKGSFSTLEIQRTEQGDSAMYLCASSSRGEAFFGQGTRLTVV.

DNA of the CDR3: TGTGCCAGCAGCTTAACCGGTCCTGCGACAGGGAGAGAGCAGTACTTC. It encodes CASSLTGPATGREQYF. V gene TRBV7-3 combines with J gene TRBJ2-7; TRBD1 aligns across 7 bases. J gave up 7 bases and V 0 bases, and 12 bases lay outside the gene matches. This CDR3 region has 16 residues. Germline CDR1 is SGHTA and CDR2 is FQGTGA. Based on the CDR3 plus reference TRBV7-3 and TRBJ2-7, the full variable domain is GAGVSQTPSNKVTEKGKYVELRCDPISGHTALYWYRQSLGQGPEFLIYFQGTGAADDSGLPNDRFFAVRPEGSVSTLKIQRTERGDSAVYLCASSLTGPATGREQYFGPGTRLTVT.

The rearrangement uses TRBV24-1 and TRBJ2-3, with 12 bases aligning to TRBD2. This CDR3 spans 16 amino acids. Germline assignment: CDR1 KGHDR and CDR2 SFDVKD. Trimming took 1 base from V and 5 from J; bases not matched to a gene: 3. The CDR3 nucleotides read TGTGCCACCAGTGATTTTGTGACTAGCGGGAGAGATACGCAGTATTTT. It yields the protein CATSDFVTSGRDTQYF.

The genes are TRBV4-1 and TRBJ2-2, with unresolved D. Looked up from germline, CDR1 is MGHRA and CDR2 is YSYEKL. The CDR3 spans 14 residues. Deletions cut 0 bases from V and 2 bases from J, with 4 bases between. CDR3 in DNA: TGCGCCAGCAGCCAAGATATCAACACCGGGGAGCTGTTTTTT. This codes for CASSQDINTGELFF.

This sequence joins TRBV4-3 and TRBJ2-2; 9 bases match TRBD1. This CDR3 is 16 amino acids long. Germline-derived CDR1 and CDR2 are LGHNA and YSLEER. V dropped 5 bases and J dropped 7; count of bases not matched to a gene: 11. In DNA, the CDR3 is TGCGCCAGCAGCTCACAGGGGACAGGGCTTGTCGGGGAGCTGTTTTTT. It encodes CASSSQGTGLVGELFF.

The sample holds a few counts of this clone. The rearrangement joins TRBV6-6 to TRBJ2-5; D is uncertain. V dropped 2 bases and J dropped 1 base, with 8 bases sitting between them. Per germline, CDR1 MNHNY and CDR2 SVGAGI (reference sequence). CDR3 length equals 14 residues. CDR3 bases: TGTGCCAGCAGTTACGAGTGGAGCCAAGAGACCCAGTACTTC. This codes for CASSYEWSQETQYF.

V usage is TRBV6-4 and J usage is TRBJ2-1, with TRBD1 identical over 7 bases. The CDR3 length is 17 residues. The V and J ends lost 4 bases and 4 bases, in that order; junction bases with no gene match: 13. Germline-derived CDR1 and CDR2 are MRHNA and SNTAGT. CDR3 sequence: CASSVGLQGIGYNEQFF. The CDR3 DNA sequence: TGTGCCAGCAGTGTTGGGCTACAGGGGATTGGATACAATGAGCAGTTCTTC.

This chain joins TRBV3-1 (or the pseudogene TRBV3-2) and TRBJ1-3, with D unclear. Trimming removed 5 bases at V and 3 bases at J, with 17 bases between. Germline loops: CDR1 LGHDT, CDR2 YNNKEL (reference sequence). The CDR3 runs to 16 residues. Here the CDR3 reads CASSFPRGRGGNTIYF. The CDR3 region has the DNA TGTGCCAGCAGCTTCCCGCGGGGTCGAGGTGGAAACACCATATATTTT.

This chain connects TRBV6-6 to TRBJ2-7; weak D call: TRBD2 (5 bases). CDR3 length: 14 amino acids. V lost 6 bases and J 0 bases, leaving 12 bases between the germline ends. The germline V gene has CDR1 MNHNY and CDR2 SVGAGI (reference sequence). CDR3 amino acids: CASSSSGSSYEQYF. For the CDR3, the DNA is TGTGCCAGCAGCAGCTCGGGGAGCTCCTACGAGCAGTACTTC.

This chain uses TRBV3-1 (or the pseudogene TRBV3-2) with TRBJ2-7; D gene uncertain. Germline V gene sequence: CDR1 LGHDT, CDR2 YNNKEL (reference sequence). V was cut by 1 base and J by 6 bases, with 10 bases left in between. This CDR3 is built from 13 residues. CDR3 bases: TGTGCCAGCAGCCAAGGGCAACACCGCGAGCAGTACTTC. It specifies CASSQGQHREQYF.

The rearrangement joins TRBV18 to TRBJ1-5; no reliable D call. The CDR3 extends over 16 amino acids. V was pared by 2 bases and J by 1 base, with 12 bases between. CDR1 and CDR2 (germline): KGHSH, LQKENI. CDR3 sequence reads: CASSPGLQRSNQPQHF. CDR3 DNA sequence: TGTGCCAGCTCACCAGGACTGCAGAGGAGCAATCAGCCCCAGCATTTT.

The J gene is TRBJ2-3, the V gene TRBV3-1 (or the pseudogene TRBV3-2); 8 bases are a match to TRBD2. Trimming removed 8 bases from V and 11 bases from J; junction bases left unmatched: 6. CDR3 length: 11 residues. The germline CDR1 and CDR2 sequences are LGHDT and YNNKEL (reference sequence). As DNA, the CDR3 is TGTGCCAGCCATTCCGGGACTAGGCAGTATTTT. Encoded protein: CASHSGTRQYF.

This clone appeared a single time. The chain uses TRBV5-1 and TRBJ2-2, with a tentative D call TRBD1 (6 bases). Germline loops: CDR1 SGHRS, CDR2 YFSETQ. The CDR3 length is 15 residues. V dropped 1 base and J dropped 6 bases, with 13 bases sitting between them. The DNA of the CDR3 is TGCGCCAGCAGCTTGCCACAGGGTGGCCCCGGGGAGCTGTTTTTT. This gives the protein CASSLPQGGPGELFF.

The rearrangement links TRBV9 to TRBJ1-1; D gene ambiguous. This CDR3 comprises 13 residues. Trimming stripped 2 bases from V and 6 bases from J, with 11 bases between. CDR1 SGDLS and CDR2 YYNGEE come from the germline V gene. The CDR3 coding sequence is TGTGCCAGCAGCGTCAACTCCGGGGCTGAAGCTTTCTTT. Its translation is CASSVNSGAEAFF.

This clone was counted only a few times. The V and J genes are TRBV28 and TRBJ2-7; maybe TRBD1 (5 bases). The germline V gene encodes CDR1 MDHEN and CDR2 SYDVKM. The V and J ends lost 5 bases and 2 bases respectively, with 16 bases between them. The CDR3 consists of 15 residues. The DNA of the CDR3 is TGTGCCAGCAGTCCCAGGGATTGGTCCGCCTACGAGCAGTACTTC. Residues: CASSPRDWSAYEQYF.